One sample yielded the 10 T cell receptor beta chains listed below, sequenced in a study of T cell responses to AZD1222 COVID-19 vaccine. Measured with immunoSEQ multiplex PCR; TCRdb has only the in-frame clones, and not every one. The repertoire consists of approximately 130,000 clones, with roughly nine tenths occurring once and the leading ten covering about 9.5%. The sample here was peripheral blood, taken 28 days after the second AZD1222 dose. The receptors here all came from an adult who received the AZD1222 COVID-19 vaccine.

This rearrangement joins TRBV5-4 to TRBJ2-1; the match to TRBD2 covers 12 bases. Germline values: CDR1 SGHNT, CDR2 YYREEE (reference sequence). The CDR3 consists of 14 residues. The J segment lost 5 bases and the V segment lost 4 bases, leaving 1 base of the junction unmatched. The CDR3 here is CASSRTSGNNEQFF. For the CDR3, the DNA is TGTGCCAGCAGCCGGACTAGCGGGAACAATGAGCAGTTCTTC. Filled out from reference TRBV5-4 and TRBJ2-1, the complete variable domain reads ETGVTQSPTHLIKTRGQQVTLRCSSQSGHNTVSWYQQALGQGPQFIFQYYREEENGRGNFPPRFSGLQFPNYSSELNVNALELDDSALYLCASSRTSGNNEQFFGPGTRLTVL.

This clone has more than one count but fewer than ten. The chain is built from TRBV4-1 and TRBJ2-1; 10 bases are a match to TRBD1. The germline V gene encodes CDR1 MGHRA and CDR2 YSYEKL. V was clipped by 3 bases and J by 3 bases; unmatched bases: 2. This CDR3 region has 15 residues. The CDR3 DNA reads TGCGCCAGCAGCCACCGGGACAGGGGCTACAATGAGCAGTTCTTC. Translation gives CASSHRDRGYNEQFF.

The rearrangement uses TRBV11-2 and TRBJ2-7; D unclear. The V end lost 3 bases, the J end lost 0 bases, and 0 bases lay between the germline ends. Germline assignment: CDR1 SGHAT and CDR2 FQNNGV. CDR3 length: 11 residues. DNA of the CDR3: TGTGCCAGCAGCTTCTCCTACGAGCAGTACTTC. It translates to CASSFSYEQYF.

With respect to this clone: Within the sample, other DNA sequences also encode this same CDR3. The chain uses TRBV2 and TRBJ1-2; perhaps TRBD1 as D (5 bases). This CDR3 region has 13 residues. Germline values: CDR1 SNHLY, CDR2 FYNNEI. Trimming removed 6 bases from V and 4 bases from J, with 12 bases in between. The CDR3 region has the DNA TGTGCCAGCAGCGACTTGGGGACCTATGGCTACACCTTC. This sequence encodes CASSDLGTYGYTF.

The rearrangement uses TRBV11-3 and TRBJ2-1, with D perhaps assigned TRBD1 or TRBD2 (5 bases each). V was pared by 0 bases and J by 12 bases, with 21 bases between. The CDR3 totals 16 residues. Germline lookup yields CDR1 SGHNT and CDR2 YENEEA. The chain's CDR3 is CASSLDGTSDPDGQFF. Written as DNA, the CDR3 is TGTGCCAGCAGCTTAGACGGGACGAGTGACCCTGACGGGCAGTTCTTC.

This clone appeared a single time. The J gene is TRBJ1-3, the V gene TRBV5-6; D not resolved. Trimming took 3 bases from V and 1 from J, leaving 14 bases between them. In germline, CDR1 is SGHDT, CDR2 YYEEEE. The CDR3 extends over 16 amino acids. The CDR3 sequence: CASSSTVGQSGNTIYF. CDR3 bases: TGTGCCAGCAGCTCAACTGTGGGTCAATCTGGAAACACCATATATTTT.

The J gene is TRBJ1-2, the V gene TRBV15, with 9 positions matching TRBD1. CDR3 length equals 13 residues. Germline-derived CDR1 and CDR2 are LNHNV and YYDKDF (reference sequence). The V gene end was trimmed by 1 base and the J gene end by 6 bases; junction bases not matched to a gene: 0. DNA for the CDR3: TGTGCCACCAGCAGAGGGACAGGGGATGGCTACACCTTC. As protein: CATSRGTGDGYTF.

The chain links TRBV5-1 to TRBJ1-2; possible D gene TRBD1, 6 bases. This CDR3 spans 14 amino acids. V lost 4 bases and J lost 0, with 10 bases in between. Germline V lookup: CDR1 SGHRS, CDR2 YFSETQ. CDR3 DNA sequence: TGCGCCAGCAGCACAACAGGGCCTAACTATGGCTACACCTTC. This codes for CASSTTGPNYGYTF.

V usage is TRBV27 and J usage is TRBJ1-5; D remains ambiguous. Trimming took off 3 bases at V and 2 bases at J, with 14 bases between the two ends. This CDR3 spans 16 amino acids. Per the germline V gene, CDR1 is MNHEY and CDR2 is SMNVEV (reference sequence). For the CDR3, the DNA is TGTGCCAGCAGTTTCCTCAGCAATTTGGGCAATCAGCCCCAGCATTTT. Its translation is CASSFLSNLGNQPQHF.

The rearrangement joins TRBV5-6 to TRBJ2-5; no firm D call. CDR1 is SGHDT and CDR2 is YYEEEE in the germline V gene. The CDR3 totals 13 residues. V lost 4 bases and J lost 6, with 13 bases in between. The chain's CDR3 is CASSLDLQKTQYF. The CDR3 nucleotides read TGTGCCAGCAGCCTGGACCTTCAGAAGACCCAGTACTTC. The whole variable domain, remainder taken from reference TRBV5-6 and TRBJ2-5, is DAGVTQSPTHLIKTRGQQVTLRCSPKSGHDTVSWYQQALGQGPQFIFQYYEEEERQRGNFPDRFSGHQFPNYSSELNVNALLLGDSALYLCASSLDLQKTQYFGPGTRLLVL.